The T cell receptor (beta chain) described here comes from a study of T cell repertoires in cytomegalovirus infection. This clonotype has more than one count but fewer than ten. Its antigen is undetermined. CDR3 length: 13 amino acids. The germline V and J ends were trimmed by 4 bases and 7 bases, with 13 bases remaining between them. Germline V CDR1 and CDR2: SEHNR, FQNEAQ (reference sequence). TCRdb independently ran MiXCR on the reads; one entry per CDR3 protein. The table has about 920,000 distinct CDR3 sequences, 30% to 40% seen once. The sample in question was cultured CD8+ T cells from PBMCs, obtained from culture after CMV antigen stimulation. V usage is TRBV7-9 and J usage is TRBJ1-1, with D possibly matching TRBD1 (5 bases). This receptor was taken from a human donor in good health (CMV status not recorded). Some clones in this sample may be carry-over from other donors' samples. CDR3 DNA: TGTGCCAGCAGCTCCTTTCGACAGTTTGAAGCTTTCTTT. Amino acids: CASSSFRQFEAFF.